The 20 T cell receptor beta chains listed next were all sequenced from one sample in a study of T-cell reconstitution after alpha-beta-depleted transplantation in children (dated by TCRdb to the mid-2010s). Libraries came from PCR. Sequencing instrument: Illumina HiSeq 2500. TCR library preparation used molecular barcoding, with unique molecular identifiers applied to normalize quantification of the TCRbeta repertoire. The public reads were run again by TCRdb, first through fastp at Q25 and then through MiXCR, and only productive beta chains were kept. Each entry merges the rows of one CDR3 protein and shows their most common DNA and genes. Within this sample are around 400,000 distinct CDR3 sequences, with under 13% of them counted one time only. The ten largest clones represent 4.5% to 7% of the sample. The sequencing here drew on PBMCs from the stem cell graft donor, taken from the stem cell graft. All receptors derive from a human donor who donated a stem cell graft to a child with acute myeloid leukemia.

This clonotype has only a few counts. The J gene is TRBJ1-6, the V gene TRBV5-1; 8 positions match TRBD1. V shed 4 bases and J 9 bases; nucleotides not matched to a gene: 9. The CDR3 totals 15 residues. Germline V gene data show CDR1 as SGHRS and CDR2 as YFSETQ. The CDR3 reads CASSVETGVRSPLHF. The CDR3, as DNA: TGCGCCAGCAGCGTGGAGACAGGGGTGCGTTCACCCCTCCACTTT.

The gene calls are TRBV5-5 and TRBJ2-2; the D gene is possibly TRBD2 (5 bases). CDR1 and CDR2 (germline): SGHKS, YYEKEE (reference sequence). The V gene lost 3 bases and the J gene lost 6 bases, with 15 bases spanning the gap. CDR3 length: 15 residues. CDR3 coding DNA: TGTGCCAGCAGCTCGATCCCTAGAGGGTCCGGGGAGCTGTTTTTT. As protein: CASSSIPRGSGELFF.

This chain links TRBV6-2 or TRBV6-3 with TRBJ2-1; 11 bases align to TRBD2. The CDR3 totals 15 residues. The trim removed 4 bases at V and 5 bases at J, leaving 4 bases unmatched. From germline, CDR1 is MNHEY and CDR2 SVGEGT. The CDR3 DNA is TGTGCCAGCAGTTTAATAGCGGGAGGGGACAATGAGCAGTTCTTC. Its protein is CASSLIAGGDNEQFF.

This clonotype has more than one count but fewer than ten. This sequence joins TRBV29-1 and TRBJ2-3, with TRBD1 as a possible D gene (6 bases). Trimming pared 7 bases from V and 0 bases from J, leaving 8 bases between. The CDR3 contains 12 residues. Per germline, CDR1 SQVTM and CDR2 ANQGSEA. This chain's CDR3 is CSGGQSTDTQYF. CDR3 DNA: TGCAGCGGCGGACAGAGCACAGATACGCAGTATTTT.

This clonotype was counted ten times or more. This rearrangement joins TRBV5-1 to TRBJ2-7; the match to TRBD1 covers 8 bases. The V and J ends lost 0 bases and 0 bases, in that order; junction bases with no gene match: 2. This CDR3 is 15 amino acids long. The V gene's germline CDR1 is SGHRS and CDR2 YFSETQ. The CDR3: CASSLAGTGSYEQYF. The CDR3 DNA sequence: TGCGCCAGCAGCTTGGCCGGGACAGGCTCCTACGAGCAGTACTTC.

The chain links TRBV5-1 to TRBJ2-4; D is unresolved. The CDR3 covers 12 residues. Germline lookup yields CDR1 SGHRS and CDR2 YFSETQ. The V end was cut by 0 bases, the J end by 8 bases, with 6 bases between. The CDR3 DNA sequence: TGCGCCAGCAGCTTGGGAGAAGACATTCAGTACTTC. It translates to CASSLGEDIQYF.

This chain links TRBV7-9 with TRBJ2-7, with D perhaps TRBD1 (5 bases). CDR1 and CDR2 from the germline V gene are SEHNR and FQNEAQ (reference sequence). V was pared by 4 bases and J by 2 bases, with 12 bases between. The CDR3 is made up of 14 amino acids. The CDR3 region has the DNA TGTGCCAGCAGCTCGGACACAGATACCTACGAGCAGTACGTC. Translation gives CASSSDTDTYEQYV.

This clonotype was picked up a small number of times. The chain recombines TRBV29-1 with TRBJ2-5; D gene uncertain. The CDR3 is made up of 12 amino acids. The V and J ends lost 6 bases and 2 bases respectively, with 10 bases between them. The germline CDR1 and CDR2 sequences are SQVTM and ANQGSEA. CDR3 protein: CSVSGLQETQYF. CDR3 coding DNA: TGCAGCGTCTCGGGCCTTCAAGAGACCCAGTACTTC.

The rearrangement joins TRBV5-6 to TRBJ1-6, with D unclear. V dropped 0 bases and J dropped 7 bases, with 8 bases sitting between them. The CDR3 sequence is 14 residues long. In germline, CDR1 is SGHDT, CDR2 YYEEEE. This chain's CDR3 is CASSLVGLNSPLHF. Here the CDR3 DNA reads TGTGCCAGCAGCTTGGTGGGTTTGAATTCACCCCTCCACTTT. The variable domain in full, with the rest retrieved from reference TRBV5-6 and TRBJ1-6, is DAGVTQSPTHLIKTRGQQVTLRCSPKSGHDTVSWYQQALGQGPQFIFQYYEEEERQRGNFPDRFSGHQFPNYSSELNVNALLLGDSALYLCASSLVGLNSPLHFGNGTRLTVT.

This clonotype has only a few counts. The chain recombines TRBV7-9 with TRBJ2-2; 11 nucleotides match TRBD2. Germline V lookup: CDR1 SEHNR, CDR2 FQNEAQ (reference sequence). The trim removed 5 bases at V and 5 bases at J, leaving 4 bases unmatched. This CDR3 comprises 15 residues. The CDR3 coding sequence is TGTGCCAGCAGCGAAGGGACTAGCGGAACCGGGGAGCTGTTTTTT. Protein: CASSEGTSGTGELFF.

This clonotype was counted only a few times. The genes are TRBV7-8 and TRBJ1-3, with D unresolved. CDR1 and CDR2 (germline): SGHVS, FQNEAQ. This CDR3 spans 14 amino acids. V was cut by 4 bases and J by 2 bases, with 9 bases left in between. The CDR3 DNA is TGTGCCAGCAGCTCCGACTGGACTGGAAACACCATATATTTT. Its translation: CASSSDWTGNTIYF. The full variable domain, rest sourced from reference TRBV7-8 and TRBJ1-3, is GAGVSQSPRYKVAKRGQDVALRCDPISGHVSLFWYQQALGQGPEFLTYFQNEAQLDKSGLPSDRFFAERPEGSVSTLKIQRTQQEDSAVYLCASSSDWTGNTIYFGEGSWLTVV.

This clonotype has just a few counts. This chain links TRBV5-1 with TRBJ2-1; 7 bases line up with TRBD2. Germline V gene lookup returns CDR1 SGHRS and CDR2 YFSETQ. The CDR3 extends over 15 amino acids. The V gene end was trimmed by 1 base and the J gene end by 10 bases; junction bases not matched to a gene: 11. The CDR3 spells CASSLTSAPAGEQFF. In DNA form, the CDR3 reads TGCGCCAGCAGCTTGACTAGCGCACCGGCGGGGGAGCAGTTCTTC.

This clonotype was counted between two and nine times. The rearrangement links TRBV10-3 to TRBJ2-2; D is unclear. The CDR3 loop spans 15 amino acids. The V end lost 4 bases, the J end lost 3 bases, and 12 bases lay between the germline ends. CDR1 ENHRY and CDR2 SYGVKD come from the germline V gene. In DNA form, the CDR3 reads TGTGCCATCAGTGGCCGGGCCGAGGACACCGGGGAGCTGTTTTTT. Amino acids: CAISGRAEDTGELFF.

This clonotype has ten or more counts. The rearrangement links TRBV3-1 to TRBJ2-6; D unresolved. Per the germline V gene, CDR1 is LGHDT and CDR2 is YNNKEL (reference sequence). Trimming took off 2 bases at V and 1 base at J, with 0 bases between the two ends. The CDR3 contains 13 residues. CDR3 residues: CASSQSGANVLTF. CDR3 bases: TGTGCCAGCAGCCAATCTGGGGCCAACGTCCTGACTTTC.

This clonotype came up many times. This chain uses TRBV2 with TRBJ2-5, with a weak D call TRBD1 (7 bases). CDR3 length: 13 residues. The V and J ends lost 6 bases and 5 bases respectively, with 13 bases between them. Germline-derived CDR1 and CDR2 are SNHLY and FYNNEI. CDR3 in amino acids: CASRGQAGETQYF. For the CDR3, the DNA is TGTGCCAGCAGAGGACAGGCGGGGGAGACCCAGTACTTC. Combining the CDR3 with reference TRBV2 and TRBJ2-5 gives the whole variable domain EPEVTQTPSHQVTQMGQEVILRCVPISNHLYFYWYRQILGQKVEFLVSFYNNEISEKSEIFDDQFSVERPDGSNFTLKIRSTKLEDSAMYFCASRGQAGETQYFGPGTRLLVL.

The chain couples TRBV25-1 to TRBJ1-4; perhaps TRBD1 as D (6 bases). The V end lost 3 bases, the J end lost 0 bases, and 8 bases lay between the germline ends. There are 15 residues in the CDR3. Germline assignment: CDR1 MGHDK and CDR2 SYGVNS. The CDR3 here is CASSEGAATNEKLFF. CDR3 nucleotides: TGTGCCAGCAGTGAGGGGGCAGCAACTAATGAAAAACTGTTTTTT.

This clonotype was detected once. The rearrangement joins TRBV4-3 to TRBJ2-1; 12 bases line up with TRBD2. CDR1 LGHNA and CDR2 YSLEER come from the germline V gene. V trimming: 1 base; J trimming: 1 base; junction bases outside the gene matches: 8. The CDR3 is 19 amino acids. This CDR3 reads CASSQGGTSGRLSYNEQFF. The CDR3 DNA reads as TGCGCCAGCAGCCAAGGCGGGACTAGCGGGCGCTTGTCCTACAATGAGCAGTTCTTC.

In its sample, this clonotype was seen a few times. The V call is TRBV20-1, the J call TRBJ2-1; D not resolved. V was shortened by 5 bases and J by 7 bases, with 15 bases between the two germline ends. The V gene's germline CDR1 is DFQATT and CDR2 SNEGSKA (reference sequence). The CDR3 spans 13 residues. The CDR3 coding sequence is TGCAGTGCTTTCCCGGACGACGGGAATGAGCAGTTCTTC. It codes for CSAFPDDGNEQFF.

Only a few counts were recorded for this clonotype. The chain combines TRBV12-3 or TRBV12-4 with TRBJ2-5; D gene ambiguous. The germline V and J ends were trimmed by 5 bases and 6 bases, with 13 bases remaining between them. The CDR3 runs to 13 residues. The CDR3 loop is CASSPFGDQTQYF. CDR3 in DNA: TGTGCCAGCAGTCCCTTTGGCGATCAGACCCAGTACTTC.

V and J are TRBV11-2 and TRBJ2-1; a weak D match, TRBD2 (6 bases). In germline, CDR1 is SGHAT, CDR2 FQNNGV. Trimming took off 5 bases at V and 0 bases at J, with 26 bases between the two ends. CDR3 length: 20 residues. The CDR3: CASSPFAPRTIKSSYNEQFF. The CDR3 nucleotides read TGTGCCAGCAGCCCTTTCGCCCCAAGGACTATCAAGAGCTCCTACAATGAGCAGTTCTTC. The variable domain in full, completed from reference TRBV11-2 and TRBJ2-1, reads EAGVAQSPRYKIIEKRQSVAFWCNPISGHATLYWYQQILGQGPKLLIQFQNNGVVDDSQLPKDRFSAERLKGVDSTLKIQPAKLEDSAVYLCASSPFAPRTIKSSYNEQFFGPGTRLTVL.